The 17 T cell receptor beta chains presented below share a single source sample, sequenced in a study of T cell responses to AZD1222 COVID-19 vaccine (dated by TCRdb to 2020 to 2023). The method behind the library was the immunoSEQ multiplex PCR assay. TCRdb mirrors the immuneACCESS table, restricted to in-frame sequences. Some clones are absent from its copies; in checked studies, under half trace to an unresolved V gene, and the reason for the others is unknown. For this sample there are approximately 170,000 clones; 85% to 90% appear just once. The top ten hold 6.9% of the sample. The time point label here, explained by the study, means: baseline before first vaccination. The material sequenced was peripheral blood, taken on day 0 of AZD1222 vaccination. The receptors originated from an adult in good health.

The chain links TRBV7-9 to TRBJ1-2; the match to TRBD1 covers 9 bases. J was trimmed by 5 bases and V by 5 bases; bases with no gene match: 15. In germline, CDR1 is SEHNR, CDR2 FQNEAQ (reference sequence). The length of the CDR3 is 17 residues. CDR3 loop: CASSQGTGTHLAYGYTF. The CDR3 nucleotides read TGTGCCAGCAGCCAGGGGACAGGGACCCACCTAGCTTATGGCTACACCTTC.

The chain has TRBV5-4 and TRBJ2-3; the match to TRBD2 covers 10 bases. Germline CDR1 is SGHNT and CDR2 is YYREEE (reference sequence). The CDR3 consists of 16 residues. Trimming at V came to 4 bases and at J to 6 bases, leaving 11 bases not matched to a gene. Written as DNA, the CDR3 is TGTGCCAGCAGCGCGGGCCAGCGGGGGGGCTTTGATACGCAGTATTTT. This sequence encodes CASSAGQRGGFDTQYF.

This clone has a single count. This chain connects TRBV11-2 to TRBJ2-7; possible D gene TRBD2, 5 bases. The CDR3 runs 13 residues. Germline values: CDR1 SGHAT, CDR2 FQNNGV. V was trimmed by 5 bases and J by 2 bases, leaving 10 bases between them. The CDR3 sequence is CASSPGFTYEQYV. The CDR3 DNA reads as TGTGCCAGCAGCCCGGGGTTCACCTACGAGCAGTACGTC.

The V and J genes are TRBV10-3 and TRBJ2-3; TRBD1 is a possible D gene (5 bases). Trimming cost V 6 bases and J 6 bases, with 16 bases left between them. Germline CDR1 reads ENHRY; CDR2 reads SYGVKD. This CDR3 region has 14 residues. The CDR3: CAISPQGRADTQYF. The CDR3 nucleotides are TGTGCCATCAGCCCGCAGGGTCGTGCGGATACGCAGTATTTT.

The gene calls are TRBV5-4 and TRBJ1-1; TRBD1 matches 7 bases. Trimming cost V 4 bases and J 1 base; bases outside gene matches: 10. CDR3 length: 16 residues. Germline-derived CDR1 and CDR2 are SGHNT and YYREEE (reference sequence). CDR3 DNA sequence: TGTGCCAGCAGCCCAGGGGGTGGGGCGGCGAACACTGAAGCTTTCTTT. It is translated as CASSPGGGAANTEAFF.

J is TRBJ2-5 and V is TRBV27; 9 bases are shared with TRBD1. The ends lost 1 base at V and 3 bases at J; junction bases unmatched: 0. Germline CDR1 MNHEY, CDR2 SMNVEV (reference sequence). The CDR3 consists of 14 residues. In DNA, the CDR3 is TGTGCCAGCAGTTTATGGACAGGGGAAGAGACCCAGTACTTC. Residues: CASSLWTGEETQYF.

The rearrangement uses TRBV3-1 (or the pseudogene TRBV3-2) and TRBJ1-2, with D maybe TRBD1 (5 bases). V was shortened by 3 bases and J by 1 base, with 12 bases between the two germline ends. This CDR3 has 15 amino acids. Germline V gene lookup returns CDR1 LGHDT and CDR2 YNNKEL (reference sequence). The CDR3 reads CASSHGTSLNYGYTF. The CDR3 region has the DNA TGTGCCAGCAGCCACGGGACGAGCCTTAACTATGGCTACACCTTC.

The count of this clone is one. The rearrangement links TRBV29-1 to TRBJ1-3, with 7 bases identical to TRBD1. The CDR3 is made up of 16 amino acids. Germline assignment: CDR1 SQVTM and CDR2 ANQGSEA. V was pared by 4 bases and J by 0 bases, with 9 bases of the junction left unmatched. The CDR3 bases are TGCAGCGTTGGTCAGGGGGTTCAAAACTCTGGAAACACCATATATTTT. Its protein is CSVGQGVQNSGNTIYF.

Details on this clone: This same CDR3 is encoded by further DNA sequences in the sample. This chain joins TRBV18 and TRBJ2-2; 9 bases line up with TRBD1. Germline V lookup: CDR1 KGHSH, CDR2 LQKENI. There are 15 residues in the CDR3. V shed 3 bases, J shed 3 bases, and the junction held 2 bases outside the gene matches. The CDR3 reads CASSPRQGDTGELFF. The CDR3 DNA reads as TGTGCCAGCTCACCGAGACAGGGGGACACCGGGGAGCTGTTTTTT.

The chain combines TRBV6-5 with TRBJ2-7; the D gene is possibly TRBD1 (5 bases). This CDR3 is 15 amino acids long. Germline V lookup: CDR1 MNHEY, CDR2 SVGAGI. V was shortened by 2 bases and J by 5 bases, with 16 bases between the two germline ends. CDR3 DNA sequence: TGTGCCAGCAGTTACCCGACCCTCTCAGGGAACGAGCAGTACTTC. Its protein is CASSYPTLSGNEQYF.

In this sample, this clone turned up a few times. The chain employs TRBV3-1 (or the pseudogene TRBV3-2) and TRBJ1-6; tentative D call: TRBD1 (5 bases). Trimming left V 5 bases short and J 7 bases short, with 12 bases between. CDR1 and CDR2 from the germline V gene are LGHDT and YNNKEL (reference sequence). The CDR3 is 14 amino acids. The CDR3 DNA is TGTGCCAGCAGCTACCGGGACGGCAATTCACCCCTCCACTTT. Translated, it gives CASSYRDGNSPLHF.

The table lists this clone with a count of one. The rearrangement uses TRBV28 and TRBJ2-2; D unresolved. Germline CDR1 reads MDHEN; CDR2 reads SYDVKM. Trimming stripped 2 bases from V and 6 bases from J, with 10 bases between. There are 14 residues in the CDR3. CDR3 DNA: TGTGCCAGCAGTTTACGGTCTGCGGCCGGGGAGCTGTTTTTT. Amino acids: CASSLRSAAGELFF.

This clone was seen only once. The chain recombines TRBV5-1 with TRBJ2-7; 9 bases fit TRBD1. CDR3 length: 15 amino acids. Trimming cost V 1 base and J 3 bases; bases outside gene matches: 5. Germline CDR1 SGHRS, CDR2 YFSETQ. The CDR3 region has the DNA TGCGCCAGCAGCTTGAATCCGGGACAGGGCTACGAGCAGTACGTC. As protein: CASSLNPGQGYEQYV.

The chain combines TRBV3-1 (or the pseudogene TRBV3-2) with TRBJ1-2; a weak D match, TRBD1 (5 bases). Trimming cost V 9 bases and J 6 bases, with 26 bases left between them. The CDR3 spans 16 residues. Germline-derived CDR1 and CDR2 are LGHDT and YNNKEL (reference sequence). CDR3 in amino acids: CASRRGSAIHFDGYTF. The CDR3 nucleotides read TGTGCCAGTCGAAGGGGTTCTGCGATTCATTTTGATGGCTACACCTTC.

This chain links TRBV7-9 with TRBJ1-6; D uncertain. Per the germline V gene, CDR1 is SEHNR and CDR2 is FQNEAQ (reference sequence). This CDR3 contains 18 residues. With 3 bases removed from V and 6 bases from J, the gap between germline ends came to 21 bases. The CDR3 DNA follows: TGTGCCAGCAGCTTCTTGGTAGGAATAAAAATTGGTAATTCACCCCTCCACTTT. Protein product: CASSFLVGIKIGNSPLHF.

The genes are TRBV4-3 and TRBJ2-7; D perhaps matches TRBD1 (5 bases). CDR1 LGHNA and CDR2 YSLEER come from the germline V gene. CDR3 size: 14 residues. V lost 3 bases to trimming and J lost 2 bases, with 11 bases between them. Here the CDR3 DNA reads TGCGCCAGCAGCCAGAAAGCAGGGCCCTACGAGCAGTACTTC. Protein sequence: CASSQKAGPYEQYF.

The J gene is TRBJ1-4, the V gene TRBV29-1; D remains unclear. The V end was cut by 3 bases, the J end by 1 base, with 21 bases between. Germline V gives CDR1 SQVTM, CDR2 ANQGSEA. CDR3 length: 18 amino acids. The CDR3 reads CSVERACGLGRTNEKLFF. The CDR3 DNA is TGCAGCGTTGAGAGGGCCTGTGGACTTGGGAGAACTAATGAAAAACTGTTTTTT.